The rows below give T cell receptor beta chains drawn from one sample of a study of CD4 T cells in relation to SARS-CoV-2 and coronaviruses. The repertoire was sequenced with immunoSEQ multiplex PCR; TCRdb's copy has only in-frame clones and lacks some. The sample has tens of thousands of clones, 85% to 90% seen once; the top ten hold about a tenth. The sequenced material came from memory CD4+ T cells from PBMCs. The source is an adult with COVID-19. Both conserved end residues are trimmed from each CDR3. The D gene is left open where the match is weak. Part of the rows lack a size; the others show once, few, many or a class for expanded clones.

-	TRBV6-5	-	ASRAQDSPLH
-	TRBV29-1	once	SVASGTAEQY
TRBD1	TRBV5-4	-	ASKRRDRPSGANVLT
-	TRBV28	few	ASSVGALNTEAF
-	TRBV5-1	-	ASSKSGTSPAGDTQY
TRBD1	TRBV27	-	ASSLSGGLNNYGYT
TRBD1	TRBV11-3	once	ASSLRGTGLQETQY
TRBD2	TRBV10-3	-	AISESQGGDWRDEQF
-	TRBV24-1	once	ATSATNTGELF
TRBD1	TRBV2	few	ASSDSGGTGELF
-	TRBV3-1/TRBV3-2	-	ASSQTRFTEKLF
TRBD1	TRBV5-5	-	ASSLGGLQDIQY
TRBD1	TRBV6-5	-	ASTGGTNEKLF
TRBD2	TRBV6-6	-	ASSPGGGTLAKNIQY
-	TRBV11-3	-	ASSRTPGPSETQY
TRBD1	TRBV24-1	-	ATSVTGGTSPLH
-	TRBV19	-	ASSRGLPNEKLF
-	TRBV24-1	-	ATSDAGGRAF
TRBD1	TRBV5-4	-	ASRSPGGRDGYT
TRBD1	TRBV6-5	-	ASRTTGGVRTEAF
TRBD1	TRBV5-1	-	ASTPTTGAPTEAF
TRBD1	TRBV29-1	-	SVDIQGGTEAF
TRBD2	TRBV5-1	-	ASSLGPRGGDQETQY
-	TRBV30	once	ATEVNGGRIDEQF
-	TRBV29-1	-	SATLTYEQY
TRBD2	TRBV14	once	ASSQLLAGGWQF
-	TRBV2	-	ASSERGHANSPLH
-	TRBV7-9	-	ASSLLGETQY
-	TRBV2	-	ASAPYVDNEQF
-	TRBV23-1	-	ASSTSRVTQF
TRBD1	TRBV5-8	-	ASSTTGTAGNTIY
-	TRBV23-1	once	ASSQPGPIYGNTIY
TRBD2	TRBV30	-	AWSVPGGQRSSYNEQF
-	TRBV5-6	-	ASSPLGQKTDTQY
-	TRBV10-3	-	AISVDSYEQY
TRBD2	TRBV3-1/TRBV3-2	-	ASSQGTRGYEQY
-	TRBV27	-	ASSLSHRSSYNSPLH
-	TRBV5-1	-	ASSRSVTGGYT
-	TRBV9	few	ASSAEEGGNQPQH
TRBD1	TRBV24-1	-	ATSAWTGTTGELF
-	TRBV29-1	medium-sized	SVDPSGSGNTIY
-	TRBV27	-	ASSLRGRTNSNQPQH
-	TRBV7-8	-	ASSPELGSSYNSPLH
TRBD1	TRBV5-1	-	ASSFRDSSYNEQF
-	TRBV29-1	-	SVAQAYEQY
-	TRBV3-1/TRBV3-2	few	ASSPRTVLAKNIQY
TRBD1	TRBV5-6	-	ASSLAGTEETQY
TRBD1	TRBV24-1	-	ATSDPTTWTGSRELF
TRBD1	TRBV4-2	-	ASSRDRRNTEAF
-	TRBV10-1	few	ASSEQQNAEQY
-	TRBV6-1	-	ASSERGRDRGTEAF
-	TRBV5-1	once	ASSLAGSEKLF
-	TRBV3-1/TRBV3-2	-	ASSPARSYNSPLH